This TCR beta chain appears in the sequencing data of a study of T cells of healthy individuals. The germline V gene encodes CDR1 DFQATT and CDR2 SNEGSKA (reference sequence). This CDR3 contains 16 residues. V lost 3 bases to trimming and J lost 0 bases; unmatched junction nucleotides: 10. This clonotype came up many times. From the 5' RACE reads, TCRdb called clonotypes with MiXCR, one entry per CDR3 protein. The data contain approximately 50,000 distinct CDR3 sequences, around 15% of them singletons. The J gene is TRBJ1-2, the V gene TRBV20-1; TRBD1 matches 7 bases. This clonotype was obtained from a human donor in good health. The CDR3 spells CSARALPGQTNYGYTF. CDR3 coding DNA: TGCAGTGCTAGGGCGTTACCGGGACAGACTAACTATGGCTACACCTTC.